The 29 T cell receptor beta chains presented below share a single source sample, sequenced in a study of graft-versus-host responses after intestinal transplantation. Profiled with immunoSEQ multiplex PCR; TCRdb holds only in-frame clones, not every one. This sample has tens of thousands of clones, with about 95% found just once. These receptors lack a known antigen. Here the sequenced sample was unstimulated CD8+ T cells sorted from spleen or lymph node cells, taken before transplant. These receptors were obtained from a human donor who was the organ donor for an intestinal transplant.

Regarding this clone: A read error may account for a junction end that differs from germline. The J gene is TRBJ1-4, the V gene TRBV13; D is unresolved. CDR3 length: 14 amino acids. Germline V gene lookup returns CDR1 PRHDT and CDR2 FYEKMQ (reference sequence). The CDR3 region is CAGSLGRGNEKLFF. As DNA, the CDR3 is TGTGCCGGCAGCTTAGGCCGGGGTAATGAAAAACTGTTTTTT.

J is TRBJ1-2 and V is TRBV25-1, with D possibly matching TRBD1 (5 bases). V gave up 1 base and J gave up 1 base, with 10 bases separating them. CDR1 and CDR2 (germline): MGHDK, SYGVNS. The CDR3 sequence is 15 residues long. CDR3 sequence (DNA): TGTGCCAGCAGTGAATTCGAAGGACATAACTATGGCTACACCTTC. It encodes CASSEFEGHNYGYTF.

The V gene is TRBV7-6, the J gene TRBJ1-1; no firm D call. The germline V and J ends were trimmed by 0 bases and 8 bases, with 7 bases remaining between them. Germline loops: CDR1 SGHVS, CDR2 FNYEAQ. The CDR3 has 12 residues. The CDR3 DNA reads TGTGCCAGCAGCTTAGCGGGAGGGGAAGCTTTCTTT. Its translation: CASSLAGGEAFF.

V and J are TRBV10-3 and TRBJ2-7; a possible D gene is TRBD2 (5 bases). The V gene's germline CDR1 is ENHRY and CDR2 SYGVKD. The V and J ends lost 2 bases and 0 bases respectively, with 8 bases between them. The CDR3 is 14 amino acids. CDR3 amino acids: CAISEAGNSYEQYF. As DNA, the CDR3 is TGTGCCATCAGTGAGGCCGGGAACTCCTACGAGCAGTACTTC.

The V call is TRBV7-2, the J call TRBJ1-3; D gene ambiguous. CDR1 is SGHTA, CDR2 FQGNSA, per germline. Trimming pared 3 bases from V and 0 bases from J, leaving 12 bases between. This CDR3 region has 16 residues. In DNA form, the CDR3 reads TGTGCCAGCAGCTTCCGAGGTACCTTCTCTGGAAACACCATATATTTT. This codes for CASSFRGTFSGNTIYF.

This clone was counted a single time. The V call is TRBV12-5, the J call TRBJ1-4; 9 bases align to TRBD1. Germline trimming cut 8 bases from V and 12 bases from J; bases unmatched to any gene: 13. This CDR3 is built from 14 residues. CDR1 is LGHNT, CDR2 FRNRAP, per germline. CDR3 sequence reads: CASRGGTGTMELFF. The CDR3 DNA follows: TGTGCTAGTAGGGGAGGGACAGGGACCATGGAACTGTTTTTT.

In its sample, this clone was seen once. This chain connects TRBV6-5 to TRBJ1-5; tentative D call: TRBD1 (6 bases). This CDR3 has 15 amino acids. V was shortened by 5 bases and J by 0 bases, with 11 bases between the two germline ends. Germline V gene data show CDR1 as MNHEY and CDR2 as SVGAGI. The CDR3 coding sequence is TGTGCCAGCAGTATCTCAGGGGATAGCAATCAGCCCCAGCATTTT. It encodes CASSISGDSNQPQHF.

In DNA, the CDR3 is TGTGCCACGCCGCGGGGCCTAGCGGGGGGACTGGGGGACCACGAGCAGTACTTC. This codes for CATPRGLAGGLGDHEQYF. V is TRBV27 and J is TRBJ2-7; TRBD2 agrees at 11 bases. With 10 bases clipped from V and 5 bases from J, the junction kept 22 bases outside the gene matches. CDR3 length equals 18 residues. Germline V lookup: CDR1 MNHEY, CDR2 SMNVEV (reference sequence).

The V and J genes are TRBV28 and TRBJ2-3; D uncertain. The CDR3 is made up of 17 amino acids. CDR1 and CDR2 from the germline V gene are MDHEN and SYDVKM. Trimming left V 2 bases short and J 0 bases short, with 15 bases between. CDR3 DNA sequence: TGTGCCAGCAGTTTACTGGCCGGACCGCTCAGCACAGATACGCAGTATTTT. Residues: CASSLLAGPLSTDTQYF.

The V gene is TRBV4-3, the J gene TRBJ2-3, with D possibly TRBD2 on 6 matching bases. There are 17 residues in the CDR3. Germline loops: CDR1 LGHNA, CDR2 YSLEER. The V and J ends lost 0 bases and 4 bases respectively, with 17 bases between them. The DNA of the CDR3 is TGCGCCAGCAGCCAAGAGGTTTCTGGAGGGAACGCAGATACGCAGTATTTT. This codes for CASSQEVSGGNADTQYF.

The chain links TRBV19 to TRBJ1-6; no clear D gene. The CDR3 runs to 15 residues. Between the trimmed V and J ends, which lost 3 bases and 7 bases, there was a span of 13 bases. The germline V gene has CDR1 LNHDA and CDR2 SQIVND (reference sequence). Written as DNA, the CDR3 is TGTGCCAGTAGTATCCAGCCTGCGGGGAATTCACCCCTCCACTTT. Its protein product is CASSIQPAGNSPLHF.

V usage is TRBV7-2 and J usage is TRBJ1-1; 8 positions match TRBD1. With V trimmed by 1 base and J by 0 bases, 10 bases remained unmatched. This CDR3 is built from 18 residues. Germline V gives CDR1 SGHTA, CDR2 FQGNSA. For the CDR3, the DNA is TGTGCCAGCAGCTTAGATGCCGGGACAGGAGCCCTGAACACTGAAGCTTTCTTT. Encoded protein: CASSLDAGTGALNTEAFF.

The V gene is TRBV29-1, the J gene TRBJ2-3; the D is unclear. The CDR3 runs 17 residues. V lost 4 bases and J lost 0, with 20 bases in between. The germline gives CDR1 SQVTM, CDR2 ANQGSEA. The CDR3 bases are TGCAGCGTTGTGGGGTTGAACCTCCAGGTTAGCACAGATACGCAGTATTTT. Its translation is CSVVGLNLQVSTDTQYF.

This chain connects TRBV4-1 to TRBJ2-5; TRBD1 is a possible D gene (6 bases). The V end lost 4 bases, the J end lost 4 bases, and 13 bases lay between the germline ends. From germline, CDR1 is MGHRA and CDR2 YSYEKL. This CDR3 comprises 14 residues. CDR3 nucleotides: TGCGCCAGCAGCCTCACACAGGGTGGAGAGACCCAGTACTTC. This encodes CASSLTQGGETQYF.

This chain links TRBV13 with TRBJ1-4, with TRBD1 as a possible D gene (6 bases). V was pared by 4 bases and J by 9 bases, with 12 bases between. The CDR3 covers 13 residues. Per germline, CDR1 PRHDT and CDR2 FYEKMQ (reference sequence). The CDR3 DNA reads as TGTGCCAGCAGCTCCCACAGGGAGCAAAAACTGTTTTTT. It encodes CASSSHREQKLFF. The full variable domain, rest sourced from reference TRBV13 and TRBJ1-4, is AAGVIQSPRHLIKEKRETATLKCYPIPRHDTVYWYQQGPGQDPQFLISFYEKMQSDKGSIPDRFSAQQFSDYHSELNMSSLELGDSALYFCASSSHREQKLFFGSGTQLSVL.

The DNA of the CDR3 is TGTGCCAGCAGTGAACCCAGCCGGGACTATACAGATACGCAGTATTTT. Amino acid sequence: CASSEPSRDYTDTQYF. The chain combines TRBV6-1 with TRBJ2-3; TRBD2 agrees at 7 bases. Germline-derived CDR1 and CDR2 are MNHNS and SASEGT. The CDR3 spans 16 residues. V lost 2 bases, J lost 3 bases, and 8 bases stayed unmatched.

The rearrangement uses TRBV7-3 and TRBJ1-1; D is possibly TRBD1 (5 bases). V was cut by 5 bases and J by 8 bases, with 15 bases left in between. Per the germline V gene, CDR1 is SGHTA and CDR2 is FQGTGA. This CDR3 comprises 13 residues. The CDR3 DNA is TGTGCCAGCAGCCCTAAAGGAGGGGTGGAAGCTTTCTTT. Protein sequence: CASSPKGGVEAFF.

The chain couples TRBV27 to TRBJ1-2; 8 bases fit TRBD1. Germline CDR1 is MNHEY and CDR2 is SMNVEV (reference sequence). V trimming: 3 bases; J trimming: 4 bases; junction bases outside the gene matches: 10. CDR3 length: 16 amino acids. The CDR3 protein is CASSLGQGAGVYGYTF. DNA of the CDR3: TGTGCCAGCAGTTTGGGGCAGGGGGCTGGCGTCTATGGCTACACCTTC.

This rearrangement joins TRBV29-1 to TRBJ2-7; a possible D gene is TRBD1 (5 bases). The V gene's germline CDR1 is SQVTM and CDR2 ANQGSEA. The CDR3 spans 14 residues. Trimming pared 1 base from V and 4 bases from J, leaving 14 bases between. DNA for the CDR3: TGCAGCGTTGAAGGAAGGGGTAAGGGATACGAGCAGTACTTC. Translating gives CSVEGRGKGYEQYF.

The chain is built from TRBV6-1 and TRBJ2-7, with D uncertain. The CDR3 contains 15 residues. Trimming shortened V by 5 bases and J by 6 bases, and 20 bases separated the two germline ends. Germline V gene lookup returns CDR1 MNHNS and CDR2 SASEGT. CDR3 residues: CASSSGRWLYSEQYF. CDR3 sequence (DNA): TGTGCCAGCAGTTCAGGCCGATGGTTATATAGCGAGCAGTACTTC.

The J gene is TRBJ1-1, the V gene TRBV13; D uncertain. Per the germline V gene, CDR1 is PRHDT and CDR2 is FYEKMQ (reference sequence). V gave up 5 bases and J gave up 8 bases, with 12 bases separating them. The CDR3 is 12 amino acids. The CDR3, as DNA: TGTGCCAGCAGCCTCGGCGCAGGCGAAGCTTTCTTT. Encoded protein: CASSLGAGEAFF.

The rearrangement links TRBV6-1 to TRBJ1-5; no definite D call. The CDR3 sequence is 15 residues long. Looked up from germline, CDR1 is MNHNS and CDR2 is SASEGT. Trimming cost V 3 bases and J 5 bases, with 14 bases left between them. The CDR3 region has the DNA TGTGCCAGCAGTGAGGTTATGGGAGACGATCAGCCCCAGCATTTT. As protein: CASSEVMGDDQPQHF.

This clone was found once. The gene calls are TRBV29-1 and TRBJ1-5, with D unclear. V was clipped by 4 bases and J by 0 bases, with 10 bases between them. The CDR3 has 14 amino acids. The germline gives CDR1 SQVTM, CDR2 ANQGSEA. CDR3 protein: CSVVEQSSNQPQHF. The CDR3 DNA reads TGCAGCGTTGTGGAGCAGAGTAGCAATCAGCCCCAGCATTTT.

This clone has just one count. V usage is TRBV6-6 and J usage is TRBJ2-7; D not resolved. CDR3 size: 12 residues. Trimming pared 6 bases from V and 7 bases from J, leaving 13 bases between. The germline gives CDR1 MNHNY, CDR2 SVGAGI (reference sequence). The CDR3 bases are TGTGCCAGCAGCCACGTTGTCGTAGAGCAGTACTTC. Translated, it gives CASSHVVVEQYF.

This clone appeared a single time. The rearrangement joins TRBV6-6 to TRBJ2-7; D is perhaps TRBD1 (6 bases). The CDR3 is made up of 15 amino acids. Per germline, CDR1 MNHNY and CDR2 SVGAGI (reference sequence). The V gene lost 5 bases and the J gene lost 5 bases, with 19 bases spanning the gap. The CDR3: CASSHDRGRGHEQYF. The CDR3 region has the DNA TGTGCCAGCAGTCACGACCGCGGCAGGGGCCACGAGCAGTACTTC.

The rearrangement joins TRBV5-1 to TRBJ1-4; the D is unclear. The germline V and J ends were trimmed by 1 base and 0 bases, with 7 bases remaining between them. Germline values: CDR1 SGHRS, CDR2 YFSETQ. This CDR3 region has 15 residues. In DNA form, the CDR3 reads TGCGCCAGCAGCTTGTTGGGCACAACTAATGAAAAACTGTTTTTT. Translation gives CASSLLGTTNEKLFF. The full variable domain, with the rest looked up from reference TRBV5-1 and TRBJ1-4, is KAGVTQTPRYLIKTRGQQVTLSCSPISGHRSVSWYQQTPGQGLQFLFEYFSETQRNKGNFPGRFSGRQFSNSRSEMNVSTLELGDSALYLCASSLLGTTNEKLFFGSGTQLSVL.

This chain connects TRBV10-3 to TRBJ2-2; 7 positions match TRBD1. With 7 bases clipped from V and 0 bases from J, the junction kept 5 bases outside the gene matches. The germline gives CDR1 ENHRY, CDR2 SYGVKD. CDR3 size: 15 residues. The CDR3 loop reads CAINLGQTNTGELFF. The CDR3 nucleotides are TGTGCCATCAACCTGGGACAGACGAACACCGGGGAGCTGTTTTTT.

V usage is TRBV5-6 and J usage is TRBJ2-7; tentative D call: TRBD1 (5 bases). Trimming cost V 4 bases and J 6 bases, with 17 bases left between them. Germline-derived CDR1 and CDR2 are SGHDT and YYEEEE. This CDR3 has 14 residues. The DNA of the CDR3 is TGTGCCAGCAGCCTTGGTGGGCAGGGCACCGAGCAGTACTTC. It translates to CASSLGGQGTEQYF.

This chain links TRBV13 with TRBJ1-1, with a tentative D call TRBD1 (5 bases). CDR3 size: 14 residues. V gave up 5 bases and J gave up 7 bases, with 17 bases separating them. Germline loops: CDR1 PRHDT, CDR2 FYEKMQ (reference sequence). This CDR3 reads CASSPEGTKGEAFF. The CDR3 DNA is TGTGCCAGCAGCCCAGAAGGGACCAAGGGTGAAGCTTTCTTT.